This T cell receptor (beta chain) originates from a study of blood T cells in healthy people across ages. Remarks on this clonotype: The target antigen is unknown.

V dropped 5 bases and J dropped 5; count of bases not matched to a gene: 9. Germline V gene sequence: CDR1 SQVTM, CDR2 ANQGSEA. The CDR3 sequence is 14 residues long. Next came a second PCR, run for about 6 to 12 cycles, which used a sample-barcoded 5' primer along with a J-beta primer mix. One entry per CDR3 protein, called by TCRdb with MiXCR from the 5' RACE reads. Of about 830,000 distinct CDR3 sequences listed, roughly 60% are singletons. Study observations and caveats: Expanded clonotype shifts may have been confounded, as the donors had an unknown CMV status.

The TCR comes from a man younger than 40 in good health. The chain recombines TRBV29-1 with TRBJ1-2; 9 bases map to TRBD1. Sequenced: blood. In nucleotides, the CDR3 is TGCAGCGTTTCCTATACCGGGACAGGGTATGGCTACACCTTC. Amino acids: CSVSYTGTGYGYTF.